The following is a T cell receptor beta chain sequence with its context. Its antigen is unknown. There are no base qualities to consult, and no much larger clone falls within one base. The data were taken from a study of T cell responses to AZD1222 COVID-19 vaccine (dated by TCRdb to 2020 to 2023). Looking at the study overall: A total of approximately 250 trial participants underwent TCR sequencing, of whom more than 200 had received two doses of AZD1222 and about 26 had received two doses of the MenACWY control vaccine. Trial participants were enrolled by age into subgroups of 18-55, 56-69 and 70-plus years, and around 150, 28 and 57 TCR-sequenced participants, respectively, were included in these subgroups.

The time point label, read with the paper, signifies: baseline before first vaccination. Read against the paper, the sample's treatment or condition label means: meningococcal conjugate vaccine given as trial control. Samples from vaccinated people were obtained from the UK trials COV001 and COV002, which included a single-blind randomized controlled phase 2/3 trial of AZD1222 (ChAdOx1 nCoV-19) in healthy adults. Trial participant PBMC samples were collected at day 0 and day 28 after the second dose for TCRbeta chain sequencing. Study-wide findings and limitations: Reportedly, close to half of the unique spike-specific TCRs recognized epitopes lying outside the regions that are mutated in the B.1.351 and B.1.1.7 variants. The vaccine-associated CD4 TCRs covered the entire spike protein, and the dominant responses fell in regions 160-218 and 743-854. A significant rise in spike-specific TCR breadth and depth was observed after two AZD1222 doses relative to day 0 and relative to MenACWY recipients. Because no day 14 peak-response samples were available, the repertoires could be characterized only after the peak T cell response. Conclusions about previously exposed vaccinees are limited because only 5 or 6 AZD1222 recipients were SARS-CoV-2 seropositive at baseline. Participants were mostly white British and included more females than males, and it was suggested by the authors that clonal diversity may have been underestimated. The 56-69-year group was small, and its depth increase did not reach significance, likely because of low power.

The CDR3 regions of human TCRbeta chains were analyzed by immunosequencing. The paper's processing steps were these. Repertoire TCRs were matched against a reference library of SARS-CoV-2-specific TCRs generated with the MIRA antigen-specificity platform. Breadth meant the fraction of unique TCRs that were SARS-CoV-2-associated, whereas depth meant the fraction of total T cells that were SARS-CoV-2-associated. Using the MIRA data, each spike-specific TCR was assigned both to the spike region to which the TCR was reactive and to a CD4 or CD8 class. Log10-transformed breadth and depth values were compared by one-way ANOVA with Sidak's multiple comparisons tests. TCRdb took over this immuneACCESS table, retaining in-frame rearrangements with V and J assigned. Such tables are incomplete; in checked studies, under half of the missing clones stem from an unresolved V gene, and the remainder is unexplained. V and J calls and clone size are given by that table; D and trimming were obtained from the DNA. The sample table records 120,000 or so clones; 85% to 90% of these occur just once. 8.5% to 14% of the sample is taken by the ten largest.

From cysteine to phenylalanine, the CDR3 is 13 amino acids long. The CDR3 DNA has 39 bases and is translated from base 1. CDR1 is given as SGHNT and CDR2 as YYREEE, both from the germline V gene (reference sequence). V is pruned by 4 bases and J by 4 bases, leaving 4 bases of the junction without a gene match. This sequence uses TRBV5-4 and TRBJ1-2; the junction holds 7 bases that match TRBD1. The sequences come from peripheral blood, collected on day 0 of MenACWY control vaccination. The source of this sequence is an adult in good health. The CDR3 protein is CASSLDRVYGYTF. The sequenced DNA: TGTGCCAGCAGCCTAGACAGGGTCTATGGCTACACCTTC.